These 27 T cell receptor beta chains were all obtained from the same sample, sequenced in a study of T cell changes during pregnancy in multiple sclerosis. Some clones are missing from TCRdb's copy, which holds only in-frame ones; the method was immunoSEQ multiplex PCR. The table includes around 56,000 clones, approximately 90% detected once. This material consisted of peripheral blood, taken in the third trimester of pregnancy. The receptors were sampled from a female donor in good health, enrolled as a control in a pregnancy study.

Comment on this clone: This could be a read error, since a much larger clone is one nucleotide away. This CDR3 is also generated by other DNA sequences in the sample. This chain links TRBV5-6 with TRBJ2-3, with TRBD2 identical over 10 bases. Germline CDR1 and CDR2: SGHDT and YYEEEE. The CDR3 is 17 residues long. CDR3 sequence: CASSLMTSGPIVDTQYF. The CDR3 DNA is TGTGCCAGCAGCCTGATGACTAGCGGGCCCATAGTTGATACACAGTATTTT.

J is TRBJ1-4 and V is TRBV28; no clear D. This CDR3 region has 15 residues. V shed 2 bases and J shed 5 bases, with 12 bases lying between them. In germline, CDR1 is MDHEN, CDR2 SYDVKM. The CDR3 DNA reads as TGTGCCAGCAGTTTACCGGGGAAAACCAATGAAAAACTGTTTTTT. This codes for CASSLPGKTNEKLFF.

The CDR3 DNA reads TGCGCCAGCAGCTTCTCCGGCACAGATACGCAGTATTTT. Translation: CASSFSGTDTQYF. The V gene is TRBV5-1, the J gene TRBJ2-3, with D uncertain. Trimming pared 2 bases from V and 1 base from J, leaving 5 bases between. CDR1 and CDR2 from the germline V gene are SGHRS and YFSETQ. The CDR3 sequence is 13 residues long.

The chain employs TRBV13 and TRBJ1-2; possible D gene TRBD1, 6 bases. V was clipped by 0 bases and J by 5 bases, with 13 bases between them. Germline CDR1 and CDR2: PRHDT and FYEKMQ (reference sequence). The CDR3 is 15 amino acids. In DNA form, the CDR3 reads TGTGCCAGCAGCTTAGGCAGGGGCATTTCGTATGGCTACACCTTC. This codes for CASSLGRGISYGYTF.

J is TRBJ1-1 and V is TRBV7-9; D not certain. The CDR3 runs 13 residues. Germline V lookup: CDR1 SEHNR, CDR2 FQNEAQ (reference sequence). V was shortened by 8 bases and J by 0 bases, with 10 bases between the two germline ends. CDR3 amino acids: CASLAALNTEAFF. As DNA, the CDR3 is TGTGCCAGCCTAGCAGCCCTGAACACTGAAGCTTTCTTT.

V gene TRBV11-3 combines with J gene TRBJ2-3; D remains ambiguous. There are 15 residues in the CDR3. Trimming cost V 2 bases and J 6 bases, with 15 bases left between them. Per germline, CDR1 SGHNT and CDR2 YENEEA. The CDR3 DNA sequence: TGTGCCAGCAGCTTAAGTTTCGCGTGGTCGGATACGCAGTATTTT. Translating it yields CASSLSFAWSDTQYF.

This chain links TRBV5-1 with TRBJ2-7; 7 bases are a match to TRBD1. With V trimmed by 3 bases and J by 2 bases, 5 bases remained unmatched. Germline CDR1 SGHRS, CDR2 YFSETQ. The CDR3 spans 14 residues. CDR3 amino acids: CASSSGQVPYEQYF. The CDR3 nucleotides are TGCGCCAGCAGCTCCGGACAGGTACCCTACGAGCAGTACTTC.

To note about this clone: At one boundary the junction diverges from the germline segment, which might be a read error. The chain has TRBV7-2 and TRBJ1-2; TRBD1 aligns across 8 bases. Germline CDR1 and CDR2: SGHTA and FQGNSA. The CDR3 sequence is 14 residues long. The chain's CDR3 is CASSTRGPNFGYTF. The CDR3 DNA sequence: TGTGCCAGCAGCACCAGGGGGCCGAACTTTGGCTACACCTTC.

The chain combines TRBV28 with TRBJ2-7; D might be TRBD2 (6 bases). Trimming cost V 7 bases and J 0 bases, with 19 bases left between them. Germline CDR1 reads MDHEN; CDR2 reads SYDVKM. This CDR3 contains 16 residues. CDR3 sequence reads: CASNTPGLSSSYEQYF. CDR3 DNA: TGTGCCAGCAACACGCCCGGACTATCGAGCTCCTACGAGCAGTACTTC.

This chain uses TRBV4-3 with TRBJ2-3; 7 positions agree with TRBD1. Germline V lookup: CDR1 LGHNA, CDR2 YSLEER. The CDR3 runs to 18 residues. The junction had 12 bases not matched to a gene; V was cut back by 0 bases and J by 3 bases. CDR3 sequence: CASSQEGLQRGRTDTQYF. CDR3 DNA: TGCGCCAGCAGCCAAGAGGGGTTGCAGAGGGGGCGGACAGATACGCAGTATTTT.

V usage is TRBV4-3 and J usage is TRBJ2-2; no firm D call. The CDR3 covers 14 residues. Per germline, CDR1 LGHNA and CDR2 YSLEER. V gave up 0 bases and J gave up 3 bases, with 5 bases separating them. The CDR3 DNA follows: TGCGCCAGCAGCCAAGATCCTCACACCGGGGAGCTGTTTTTT. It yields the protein CASSQDPHTGELFF.

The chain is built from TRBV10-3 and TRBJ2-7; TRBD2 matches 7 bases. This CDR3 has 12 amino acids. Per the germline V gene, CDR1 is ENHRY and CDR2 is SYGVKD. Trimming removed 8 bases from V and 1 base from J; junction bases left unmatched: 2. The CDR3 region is CAIGGDSYEQYF. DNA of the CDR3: TGTGCCATCGGGGGGGATTCCTACGAGCAGTACTTC.

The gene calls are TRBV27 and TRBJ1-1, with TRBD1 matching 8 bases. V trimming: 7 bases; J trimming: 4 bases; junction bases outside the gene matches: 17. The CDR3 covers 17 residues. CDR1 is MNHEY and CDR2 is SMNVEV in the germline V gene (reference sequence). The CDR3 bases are TGTGCCAGCATCCCGGACCAGGGGGCAAGGTGGAGCACTGAAGCTTTCTTT. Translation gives CASIPDQGARWSTEAFF.

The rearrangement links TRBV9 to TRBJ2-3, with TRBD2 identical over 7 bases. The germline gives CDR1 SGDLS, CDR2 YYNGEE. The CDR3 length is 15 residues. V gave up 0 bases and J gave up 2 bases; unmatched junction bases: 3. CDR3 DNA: TGTGCCAGCAGCGTAGGGCTAGCGGTCACAGATACGCAGTATTTT. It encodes CASSVGLAVTDTQYF.

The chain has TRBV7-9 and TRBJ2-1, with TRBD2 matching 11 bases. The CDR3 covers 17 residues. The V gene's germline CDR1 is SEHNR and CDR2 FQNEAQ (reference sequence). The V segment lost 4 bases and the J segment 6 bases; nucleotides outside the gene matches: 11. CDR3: CASSSTTSGIIFNEQFF. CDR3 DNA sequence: TGTGCCAGCAGCTCGACGACTAGCGGGATTATTTTCAATGAGCAGTTCTTC.

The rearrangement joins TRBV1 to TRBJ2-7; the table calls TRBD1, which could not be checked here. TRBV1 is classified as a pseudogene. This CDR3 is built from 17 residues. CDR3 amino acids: CTSSHNGRRQGAGEQYF. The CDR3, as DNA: TGCACCAGCAGCCATAACGGCAGGCGACAGGGGGCGGGTGAGCAGTACTTC.

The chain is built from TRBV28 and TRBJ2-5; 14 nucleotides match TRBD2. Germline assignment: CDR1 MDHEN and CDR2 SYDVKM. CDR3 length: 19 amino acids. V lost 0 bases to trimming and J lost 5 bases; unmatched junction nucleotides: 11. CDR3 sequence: CASSLWTGGLAGASETQYF. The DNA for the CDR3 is TGTGCCAGCAGTTTATGGACAGGGGGACTAGCGGGAGCGTCGGAGACCCAGTACTTC.

The CDR3 DNA reads TGTGCCAGCACTGCTGTAGCGGGAGGGCCGGGCACCGGGGAGCTGTTTTTT. Encoded protein: CASTAVAGGPGTGELFF. The chain employs TRBV2 and TRBJ2-2; 11 bases are shared with TRBD2. V shed 7 bases, J shed 4 bases, and the junction held 11 bases outside the gene matches. CDR1 and CDR2 from the germline V gene are SNHLY and FYNNEI. The CDR3 runs to 17 residues.

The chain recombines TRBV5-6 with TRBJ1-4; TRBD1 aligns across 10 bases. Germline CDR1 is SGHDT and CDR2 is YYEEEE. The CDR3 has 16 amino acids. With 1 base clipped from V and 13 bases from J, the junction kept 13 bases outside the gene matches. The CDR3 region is CASSLYLPDRGSVLFF. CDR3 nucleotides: TGTGCCAGCAGCTTGTATCTCCCGGACAGGGGGTCGGTACTGTTTTTT.

The CDR3 loop reads CASSPTSGRGDEQFF. Written as DNA, the CDR3 is TGTGCCAGCAGCCCAACTAGCGGGAGGGGCGATGAGCAGTTCTTC. The chain links TRBV5-4 to TRBJ2-1, with 13 bases that match TRBD2. Per germline, CDR1 SGHNT and CDR2 YYREEE (reference sequence). V shed 4 bases and J 8 bases; nucleotides not matched to a gene: 6. The CDR3 is 15 residues long.

The CDR3 DNA reads as TGTGCCAGCAGCCCCCCCGGGGGGGGGACACCTTCACCCCTCCACTTT. It codes for CASSPPGGGTPSPLHF. J is TRBJ1-6 and V is TRBV7-2; D perhaps matches TRBD1 (6 bases). V was cut by 5 bases and J by 9 bases, with 20 bases left in between. This CDR3 is built from 16 residues. Germline V lookup: CDR1 SGHTA, CDR2 FQGNSA.

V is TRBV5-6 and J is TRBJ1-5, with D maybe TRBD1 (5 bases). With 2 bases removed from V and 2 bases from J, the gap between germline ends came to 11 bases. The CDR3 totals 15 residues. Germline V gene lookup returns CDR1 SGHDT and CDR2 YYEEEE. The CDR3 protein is CASSFAGWGNQPQHF. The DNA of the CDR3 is TGTGCCAGCAGCTTCGCAGGGTGGGGCAATCAGCCCCAGCATTTT. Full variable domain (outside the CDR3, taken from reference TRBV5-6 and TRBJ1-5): DAGVTQSPTHLIKTRGQQVTLRCSPKSGHDTVSWYQQALGQGPQFIFQYYEEEERQRGNFPDRFSGHQFPNYSSELNVNALLLGDSALYLCASSFAGWGNQPQHFGDGTRLSIL.

In nucleotides, the CDR3 is TGTGCCATCAGTATCTTCTTAAAACCGGGACAGGACTATGGCTACACCTTC. Translating it yields CAISIFLKPGQDYGYTF. The V call is TRBV10-3, the J call TRBJ1-2; 8 bases are a match to TRBD1. J was trimmed by 3 bases and V by 5 bases; bases with no gene match: 14. From germline, CDR1 is ENHRY and CDR2 SYGVKD. The CDR3 has 17 residues.

This CDR3 is CASSNRRYTGELFF. The CDR3 coding sequence is TGTGCCAGCAGCAACAGGCGCTATACCGGGGAGCTGTTTTTT. The rearrangement links TRBV13 to TRBJ2-2; D might be TRBD1 (5 bases). The CDR3 contains 14 residues. Germline V gene lookup returns CDR1 PRHDT and CDR2 FYEKMQ (reference sequence). The ends were cut back, 5 bases at V and 5 bases at J, with 12 bases in the middle. Variable domain in full (rest from reference TRBV13 and TRBJ2-2): AAGVIQSPRHLIKEKRETATLKCYPIPRHDTVYWYQQGPGQDPQFLISFYEKMQSDKGSIPDRFSAQQFSDYHSELNMSSLELGDSALYFCASSNRRYTGELFFGEGSRLTVL.

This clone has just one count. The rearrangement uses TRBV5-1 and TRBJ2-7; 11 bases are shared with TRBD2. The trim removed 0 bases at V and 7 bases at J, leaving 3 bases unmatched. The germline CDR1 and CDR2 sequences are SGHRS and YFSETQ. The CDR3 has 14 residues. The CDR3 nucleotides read TGCGCCAGCAGCTTGGATATAGCGGGAGGGGAGCAGTACTTC. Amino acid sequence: CASSLDIAGGEQYF.

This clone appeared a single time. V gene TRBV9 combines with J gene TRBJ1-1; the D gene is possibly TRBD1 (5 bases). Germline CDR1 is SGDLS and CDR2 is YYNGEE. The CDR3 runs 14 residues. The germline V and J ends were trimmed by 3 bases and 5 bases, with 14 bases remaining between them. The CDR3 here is CASSEQGQVTEAFF. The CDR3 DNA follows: TGTGCCAGCAGCGAGCAGGGTCAAGTAACTGAAGCTTTCTTT.

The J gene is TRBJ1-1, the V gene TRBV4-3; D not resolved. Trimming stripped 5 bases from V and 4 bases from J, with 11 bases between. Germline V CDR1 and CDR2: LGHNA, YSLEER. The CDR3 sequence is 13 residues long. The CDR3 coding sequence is TGCGCCAGCAGCTTTAGTAGGAGCACTGAAGCTTTCTTT. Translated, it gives CASSFSRSTEAFF.